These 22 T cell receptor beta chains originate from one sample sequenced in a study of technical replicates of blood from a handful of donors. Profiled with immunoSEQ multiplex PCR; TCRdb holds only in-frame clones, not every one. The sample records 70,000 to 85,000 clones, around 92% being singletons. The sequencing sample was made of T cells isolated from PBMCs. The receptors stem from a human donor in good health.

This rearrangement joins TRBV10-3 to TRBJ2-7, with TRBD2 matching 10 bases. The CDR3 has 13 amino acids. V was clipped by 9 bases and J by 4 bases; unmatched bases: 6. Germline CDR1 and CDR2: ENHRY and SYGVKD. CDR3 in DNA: TGTGCCATACGAGGGACTAGCGCTTACGAGCAGTACTTC. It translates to CAIRGTSAYEQYF.

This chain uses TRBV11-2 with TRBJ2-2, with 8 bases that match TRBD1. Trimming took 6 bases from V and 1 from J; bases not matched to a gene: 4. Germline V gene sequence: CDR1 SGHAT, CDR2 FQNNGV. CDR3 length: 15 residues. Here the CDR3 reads CASSKQGVNTGELFF. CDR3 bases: TGTGCCAGCAGTAAACAGGGGGTGAACACCGGGGAGCTGTTTTTT. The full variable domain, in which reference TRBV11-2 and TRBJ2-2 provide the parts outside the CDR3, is EAGVAQSPRYKIIEKRQSVAFWCNPISGHATLYWYQQILGQGPKLLIQFQNNGVVDDSQLPKDRFSAERLKGVDSTLKIQPAKLEDSAVYLCASSKQGVNTGELFFGEGSRLTVL.

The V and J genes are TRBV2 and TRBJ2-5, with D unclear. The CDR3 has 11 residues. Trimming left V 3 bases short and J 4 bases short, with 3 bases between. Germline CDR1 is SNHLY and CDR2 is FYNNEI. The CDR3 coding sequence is TGTGCCAGCAGTGAGCGAGAGACCCAGTACTTC. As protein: CASSERETQYF.

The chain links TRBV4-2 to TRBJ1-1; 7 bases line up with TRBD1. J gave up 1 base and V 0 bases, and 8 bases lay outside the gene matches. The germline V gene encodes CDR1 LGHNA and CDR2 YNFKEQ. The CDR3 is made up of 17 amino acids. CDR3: CASSQEAGGGWNTEAFF. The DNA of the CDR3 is TGTGCCAGCAGCCAAGAAGCGGGAGGGGGCTGGAACACTGAAGCTTTCTTT.

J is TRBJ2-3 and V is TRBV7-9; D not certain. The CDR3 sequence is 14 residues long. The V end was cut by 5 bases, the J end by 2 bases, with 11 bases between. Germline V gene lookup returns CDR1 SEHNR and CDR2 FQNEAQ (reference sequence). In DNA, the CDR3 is TGTGCCAGCAGCCCTAGTCGGAACACAGATACGCAGTATTTT. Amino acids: CASSPSRNTDTQYF.

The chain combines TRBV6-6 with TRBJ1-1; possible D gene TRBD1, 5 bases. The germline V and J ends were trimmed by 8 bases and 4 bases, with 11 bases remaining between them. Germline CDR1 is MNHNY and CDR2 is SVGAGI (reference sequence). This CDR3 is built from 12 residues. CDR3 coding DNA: TGTGCCAGCCGGGGGTCGTCCACTGAAGCTTTCTTT. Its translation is CASRGSSTEAFF.

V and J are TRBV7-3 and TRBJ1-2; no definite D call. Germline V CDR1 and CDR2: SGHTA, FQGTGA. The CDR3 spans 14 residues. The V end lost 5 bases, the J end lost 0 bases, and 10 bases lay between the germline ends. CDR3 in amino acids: CASSPNAANYGYTF. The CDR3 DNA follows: TGTGCCAGCAGCCCCAACGCAGCTAACTATGGCTACACCTTC.

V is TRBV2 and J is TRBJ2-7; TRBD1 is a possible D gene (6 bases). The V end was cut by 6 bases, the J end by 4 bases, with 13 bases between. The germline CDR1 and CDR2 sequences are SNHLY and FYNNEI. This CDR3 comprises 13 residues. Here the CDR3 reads CASSHRVGYEQYF. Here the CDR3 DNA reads TGTGCCAGCAGCCACAGGGTCGGGTACGAGCAGTACTTC.

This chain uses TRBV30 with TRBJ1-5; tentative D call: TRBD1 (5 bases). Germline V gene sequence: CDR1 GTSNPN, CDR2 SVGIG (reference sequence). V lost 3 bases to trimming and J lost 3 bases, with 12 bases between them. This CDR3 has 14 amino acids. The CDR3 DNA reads TGTGCCTGGAGCCAAACAGGTTACAATCAGCCCCAGCATTTT. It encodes CAWSQTGYNQPQHF.

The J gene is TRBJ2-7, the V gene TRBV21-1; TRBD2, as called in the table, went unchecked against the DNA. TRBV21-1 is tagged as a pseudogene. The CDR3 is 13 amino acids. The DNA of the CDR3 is TGTGCCAGCCTGGGACTCCCGTCCTACGAGCAGTACTTC. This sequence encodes CASLGLPSYEQYF.

The chain's CDR3 is CASSLVGSKAFF. The CDR3 DNA reads TGTGCCAGCAGCTTGGTGGGGAGTAAAGCTTTCTTT. This chain uses TRBV5-4 with TRBJ1-1; D gene uncertain. Looked up from germline, CDR1 is SGHNT and CDR2 is YYREEE (reference sequence). This CDR3 contains 12 residues. With 0 bases removed from V and 9 bases from J, the gap between germline ends came to 9 bases. Together with reference TRBV5-4 and TRBJ1-1, the CDR3 gives the full variable domain: ETGVTQSPTHLIKTRGQQVTLRCSSQSGHNTVSWYQQALGQGPQFIFQYYREEENGRGNFPPRFSGLQFPNYSSELNVNALELDDSALYLCASSLVGSKAFFGQGTRLTVV.

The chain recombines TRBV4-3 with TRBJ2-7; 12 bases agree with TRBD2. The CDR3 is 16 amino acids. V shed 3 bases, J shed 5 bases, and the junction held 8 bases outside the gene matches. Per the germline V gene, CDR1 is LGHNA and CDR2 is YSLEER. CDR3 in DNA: TGCGCCAGCAGCCAGACTAGCGGGAGTTTTAGGGACGAGCAGTACTTC. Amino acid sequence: CASSQTSGSFRDEQYF.

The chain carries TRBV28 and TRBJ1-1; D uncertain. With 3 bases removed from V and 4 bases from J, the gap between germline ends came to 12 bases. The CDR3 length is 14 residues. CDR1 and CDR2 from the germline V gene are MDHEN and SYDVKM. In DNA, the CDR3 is TGTGCCAGCAGTTTGAGGGAAGAGGCCACTGAAGCTTTCTTT. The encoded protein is CASSLREEATEAFF.

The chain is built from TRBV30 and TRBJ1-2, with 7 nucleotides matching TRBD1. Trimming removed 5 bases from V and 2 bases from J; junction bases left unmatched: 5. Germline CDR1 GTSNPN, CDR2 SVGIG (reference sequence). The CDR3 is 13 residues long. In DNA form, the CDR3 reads TGTGCCTGGGGGACAGCGCCCAACTATGGCTACACCTTC. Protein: CAWGTAPNYGYTF.

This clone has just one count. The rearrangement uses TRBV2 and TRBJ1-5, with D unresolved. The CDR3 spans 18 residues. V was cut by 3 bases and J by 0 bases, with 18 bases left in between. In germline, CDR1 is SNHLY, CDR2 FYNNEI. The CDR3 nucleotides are TGTGCCAGCAGTGACTATGGAGGCGGGGAGTATAGCAATCAGCCCCAGCATTTT. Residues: CASSDYGGGEYSNQPQHF.

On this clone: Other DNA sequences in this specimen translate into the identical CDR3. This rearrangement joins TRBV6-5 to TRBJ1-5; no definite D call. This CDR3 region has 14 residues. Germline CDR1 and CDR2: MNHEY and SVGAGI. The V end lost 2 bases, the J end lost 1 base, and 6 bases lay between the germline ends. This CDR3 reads CASSYGRSNQPQHF. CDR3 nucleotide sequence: TGTGCCAGCAGTTACGGCAGGAGCAATCAGCCCCAGCATTTT.

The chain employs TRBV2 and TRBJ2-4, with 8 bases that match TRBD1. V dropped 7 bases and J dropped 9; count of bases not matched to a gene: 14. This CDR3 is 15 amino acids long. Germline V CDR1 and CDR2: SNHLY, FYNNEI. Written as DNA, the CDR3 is TGTGCCAGCATGAGGGACAGGAGCGTAGACAGCATTCAGTACTTC. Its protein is CASMRDRSVDSIQYF.

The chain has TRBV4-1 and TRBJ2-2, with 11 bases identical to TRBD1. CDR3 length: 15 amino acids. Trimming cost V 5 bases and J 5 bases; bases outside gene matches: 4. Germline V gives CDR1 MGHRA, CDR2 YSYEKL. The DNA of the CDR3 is TGCGCCAGCAGCGCGGGGACAGGGGGGACCGGGGAGCTGTTTTTT. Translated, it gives CASSAGTGGTGELFF.

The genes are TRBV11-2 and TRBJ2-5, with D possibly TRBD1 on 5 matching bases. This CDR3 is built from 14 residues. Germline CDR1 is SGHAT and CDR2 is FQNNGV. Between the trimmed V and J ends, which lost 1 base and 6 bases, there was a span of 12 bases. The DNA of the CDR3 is TGTGCCAGCAGCTTAGGGGCAGGGTTGCAGACCCAGTACTTC. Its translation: CASSLGAGLQTQYF.

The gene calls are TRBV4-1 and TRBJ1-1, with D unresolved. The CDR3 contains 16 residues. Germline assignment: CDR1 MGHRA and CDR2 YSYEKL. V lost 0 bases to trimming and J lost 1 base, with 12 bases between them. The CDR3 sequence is CASSQDDGRWNTEAFF. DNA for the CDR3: TGCGCCAGCAGCCAAGATGATGGCAGGTGGAACACTGAAGCTTTCTTT.

CDR3 sequence (DNA): TGTGCCAGCAGTTCAGCCACAGGGGGCCTAGGGAGCACTGAAGCTTTCTTT. It codes for CASSSATGGLGSTEAFF. V and J are TRBV28 and TRBJ1-1; 9 bases align to TRBD1. Germline V CDR1 and CDR2: MDHEN, SYDVKM. The CDR3 length is 17 residues. The V and J ends lost 4 bases and 4 bases, in that order; junction bases with no gene match: 13.

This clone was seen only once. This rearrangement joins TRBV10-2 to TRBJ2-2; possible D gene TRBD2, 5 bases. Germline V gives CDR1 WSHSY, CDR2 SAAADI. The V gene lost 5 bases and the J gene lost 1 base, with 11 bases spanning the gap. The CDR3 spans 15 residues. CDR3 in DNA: TGCGCCAGCAGTAGCAGCGGAGGGAACACCGGGGAGCTGTTTTTT. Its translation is CASSSSGGNTGELFF.